These 25 T cell receptor beta chains share one sample of origin, sequenced in a study of shared clonotypes between healthy human individuals. Method: immunoSEQ multiplex PCR; TCRdb's copy keeps in-frame clones and lacks some. The repertoire consists of roughly 520,000 clones, with approximately 95% occurring once and the leading ten covering approximately 0.06%. The sample was naive CD4+ T cells sorted from blood. The subset: CD45RA+ positively selected. The receptors here all came from a woman aged 25-40 years in good health.

The rearrangement joins TRBV6-4 to TRBJ1-4, with a tentative D call TRBD1 (5 bases). Per the germline V gene, CDR1 is MRHNA and CDR2 is SNTAGT. CDR3 length: 13 residues. The CDR3 DNA follows: TGTACCCATAGGGGTGCAACTAATGAAAAACTGTTTTTT. Its protein product is CTHRGATNEKLFF.

CDR3 in amino acids: CASSYRGDTGELFF. The CDR3 region has the DNA TGTGCCAGCTCCTATCGAGGGGACACCGGGGAGCTGTTTTTT. The chain is built from TRBV27 and TRBJ2-2; D may correspond to TRBD1 or TRBD2 (5 bases each). The V end was cut by 8 bases, the J end by 3 bases, with 13 bases between. CDR1 and CDR2 from the germline V gene are MNHEY and SMNVEV (reference sequence). The CDR3 covers 14 residues.

The chain couples TRBV11-2 to TRBJ2-7; D perhaps matches TRBD1 (5 bases). The CDR3 loop spans 15 amino acids. Trimming removed 5 bases at V and 4 bases at J, with 18 bases between. Germline-derived CDR1 and CDR2 are SGHAT and FQNNGV. The CDR3: CASSVDTYITYEQYF. As DNA, the CDR3 is TGTGCCAGCAGCGTGGACACCTACATCACGTACGAGCAGTACTTC.

The chain uses TRBV19 and TRBJ2-7, with TRBD2 matching over 13 bases. The CDR3 length is 16 residues. J lost 2 bases, V lost 5 bases, and 6 bases had no gene match. The germline V gene encodes CDR1 LNHDA and CDR2 SQIVND (reference sequence). The CDR3 nucleotides read TGTGCCAGTAGTGCCCGGACTAGCGGGAGAACCTACGAGCAGTACTTC. Protein sequence: CASSARTSGRTYEQYF.

The V call is TRBV28, the J call TRBJ1-4, with D maybe TRBD1 (6 bases). There are 15 residues in the CDR3. The ends were cut back, 6 bases at V and 6 bases at J, with 17 bases in the middle. Germline lookup yields CDR1 MDHEN and CDR2 SYDVKM. The CDR3 loop is CASRPHRESDEKLFF. CDR3 DNA: TGTGCCAGCAGACCCCACAGGGAGAGCGATGAAAAACTGTTTTTT. The variable domain in full, completed from reference TRBV28 and TRBJ1-4, reads DVKVTQSSRYLVKRTGEKVFLECVQDMDHENMFWYRQDPGLGLRLIYFSYDVKMKEKGDIPEGYSVSREKKERFSLILESASTNQTSMYLCASRPHRESDEKLFFGSGTQLSVL.

CDR3 amino acids: CSVEGGRGANVLTF. The CDR3 DNA follows: TGCAGCGTTGAAGGCGGGCGTGGGGCCAACGTCCTGACTTTC. The V call is TRBV29-1, the J call TRBJ2-6; possibly TRBD2 for D (5 bases). The CDR3 has 14 amino acids. V lost 1 base and J 3 bases, leaving 7 bases between the germline ends. The V gene's germline CDR1 is SQVTM and CDR2 ANQGSEA.

The chain is built from TRBV2 and TRBJ1-4; tentative D call: TRBD1 (6 bases). The CDR3 contains 14 residues. The V gene lost 7 bases and the J gene lost 5 bases, with 14 bases spanning the gap. In germline, CDR1 is SNHLY, CDR2 FYNNEI. CDR3 in DNA: TGTGCCAGCATCGGACAAGGGGGAAATGAAAAACTGTTTTTT. Its protein product is CASIGQGGNEKLFF.

This chain joins TRBV27 and TRBJ1-2; TRBD1 aligns across 8 bases. The ends lost 4 bases at V and 2 bases at J; junction bases unmatched: 6. This CDR3 region has 15 residues. The germline V gene encodes CDR1 MNHEY and CDR2 SMNVEV (reference sequence). The CDR3 sequence: CASSSRTGPNYGYTF. In nucleotides, the CDR3 is TGTGCCAGCAGTTCCCGGACAGGGCCGAACTATGGCTACACCTTC.

The chain recombines TRBV30 with TRBJ1-1; D possibly corresponds to TRBD1 (5 bases). CDR3 length equals 12 residues. V was trimmed by 3 bases and J by 3 bases, leaving 8 bases between them. CDR1 is GTSNPN and CDR2 is SVGIG in the germline V gene (reference sequence). In DNA form, the CDR3 reads TGTGCCTGGAGCCGGGGGGACACTGAAGCTTTCTTT. This encodes CAWSRGDTEAFF.

V is TRBV5-1 and J is TRBJ2-7, with TRBD2 matching 8 bases. There are 14 residues in the CDR3. V shed 5 bases and J 2 bases; nucleotides not matched to a gene: 6. Germline V gene lookup returns CDR1 SGHRS and CDR2 YFSETQ. For the CDR3, the DNA is TGCGCCAGCAGGGTATCGGGAGGGCCCTACGAGCAGTACTTC. Protein sequence: CASRVSGGPYEQYF.

This clone has only one observation. CDR3 DNA sequence: TGCGCCAGCAGCCAAGGGGCGGGGCGCCGGGGCTACACCTTC. The encoded protein is CASSQGAGRRGYTF. This chain links TRBV4-1 with TRBJ1-2; weak D call: TRBD1 (5 bases). The germline CDR1 and CDR2 sequences are MGHRA and YSYEKL. Trimming shortened V by 1 base and J by 8 bases, and 14 bases separated the two germline ends. CDR3 length: 14 residues.

The V and J genes are TRBV7-7 and TRBJ2-3; 9 bases fit TRBD2. The CDR3 length is 16 residues. Germline V CDR1 and CDR2: SSHAT, FNYEAQ (reference sequence). The V gene end was trimmed by 5 bases and the J gene end by 1 base; junction bases not matched to a gene: 7. The CDR3 DNA follows: TGTGCCAGCAGCAAACTAGCGGGTGGGGGCACAGATACGCAGTATTTT. It yields the protein CASSKLAGGGTDTQYF.

The chain carries TRBV10-2 and TRBJ2-6, with 11 bases identical to TRBD2. V dropped 6 bases and J dropped 1; count of bases not matched to a gene: 2. CDR1 WSHSY and CDR2 SAAADI come from the germline V gene. This CDR3 is 16 amino acids long. DNA of the CDR3: TGCGCCAGCAGCGGACTAGCGGGTTCTGGGGCCAACGTCCTGACTTTC. This codes for CASSGLAGSGANVLTF.

The chain carries TRBV10-3 and TRBJ2-3; tentatively, D is TRBD1 (6 bases). V was trimmed by 6 bases and J by 6 bases, leaving 22 bases between them. The CDR3 runs to 16 residues. Germline V gene lookup returns CDR1 ENHRY and CDR2 SYGVKD. The CDR3 nucleotides read TGTGCCATCAGCCATCACGGGACACTCAGGAGGGATACGCAGTATTTT. This encodes CAISHHGTLRRDTQYF.

There are a few counts of this clone. The chain is built from TRBV6-1 and TRBJ1-5; D gene ambiguous. Trimming shortened V by 3 bases and J by 5 bases, and 5 bases separated the two germline ends. Germline-derived CDR1 and CDR2 are MNHNS and SASEGT. This CDR3 is built from 12 residues. This CDR3 is CASSDGYQPQHF. CDR3 nucleotide sequence: TGTGCCAGCAGTGACGGATATCAGCCCCAGCATTTT.

This rearrangement joins TRBV2 to TRBJ2-7; TRBD2 might be the D (5 bases). V dropped 4 bases and J dropped 5 bases, with 6 bases sitting between them. CDR3 length: 11 residues. Germline values: CDR1 SNHLY, CDR2 FYNNEI. CDR3 residues: CASSGGNEQYF. In nucleotides, the CDR3 is TGTGCCAGCAGTGGAGGGAACGAGCAGTACTTC.

This chain connects TRBV2 to TRBJ2-1; D may be TRBD2 (5 bases). The germline gives CDR1 SNHLY, CDR2 FYNNEI. There are 15 residues in the CDR3. The V end was cut by 3 bases, the J end by 0 bases, with 9 bases between. This CDR3 is CASSERESSYNEQFF. The CDR3 coding sequence is TGTGCCAGCAGTGAGAGGGAAAGCTCCTACAATGAGCAGTTCTTC. Full variable domain (remainder filled in from reference TRBV2 and TRBJ2-1): EPEVTQTPSHQVTQMGQEVILRCVPISNHLYFYWYRQILGQKVEFLVSFYNNEISEKSEIFDDQFSVERPDGSNFTLKIRSTKLEDSAMYFCASSERESSYNEQFFGPGTRLTVL.

The chain recombines TRBV7-2 with TRBJ2-2; perhaps D is TRBD1 or TRBD2 (5 bases each). The CDR3 spans 13 residues. Germline V gene data show CDR1 as SGHTA and CDR2 as FQGNSA. V was trimmed by 7 bases and J by 6 bases, leaving 12 bases between them. The CDR3, as DNA: TGTGCCAGCACCGGGACCCTCGCCGGGGAGCTGTTTTTT. Encoded protein: CASTGTLAGELFF.

The J gene is TRBJ1-5, the V gene TRBV5-4; no definite D call. V was cut by 4 bases and J by 6 bases, with 11 bases left in between. This CDR3 is 13 amino acids long. Germline V gene data show CDR1 as SGHNT and CDR2 as YYREEE (reference sequence). CDR3 in DNA: TGTGCCAGCAGCCAAGGGTGGGGTCAGCCCCAGCATTTT. Amino acids: CASSQGWGQPQHF. The full variable domain, rest sourced from reference TRBV5-4 and TRBJ1-5, is ETGVTQSPTHLIKTRGQQVTLRCSSQSGHNTVSWYQQALGQGPQFIFQYYREEENGRGNFPPRFSGLQFPNYSSELNVNALELDDSALYLCASSQGWGQPQHFGDGTRLSIL.

The chain uses TRBV5-6 and TRBJ2-5; 8 nucleotides align to TRBD2. Germline V gene data show CDR1 as SGHDT and CDR2 as YYEEEE. V was clipped by 4 bases and J by 7 bases; unmatched bases: 9. The CDR3 runs 14 residues. The CDR3 DNA sequence: TGTGCCAGCAGCCCGGGACTAGTCGTATCGACCCAGTACTTC. Translated: CASSPGLVVSTQYF.

The chain employs TRBV2 and TRBJ2-1; tentatively, D is TRBD2 (5 bases). V was pared by 10 bases and J by 7 bases, with 20 bases between. Germline CDR1 reads SNHLY; CDR2 reads FYNNEI. This CDR3 region has 14 residues. This chain's CDR3 is CATHRAVAKNEQFF. As DNA, the CDR3 is TGTGCCACACACAGAGCGGTGGCCAAGAATGAGCAGTTCTTC.

V gene TRBV29-1 combines with J gene TRBJ1-1; 7 nucleotides agree with TRBD1. Unmatched junction bases numbered 7, after V lost 7 bases and J lost 5 bases. The germline V gene encodes CDR1 SQVTM and CDR2 ANQGSEA. This CDR3 spans 12 amino acids. The CDR3 coding sequence is TGCAGCGGAAGAAGGGGGCGGACTGAAGCTTTCTTT. It is translated as CSGRRGRTEAFF.

The gene calls are TRBV2 and TRBJ2-5; 13 bases line up with TRBD2. Germline loops: CDR1 SNHLY, CDR2 FYNNEI. V dropped 5 bases and J dropped 1; count of bases not matched to a gene: 7. The CDR3 is 17 residues long. CDR3 protein: CASSLGTSGNTQETQYF. In nucleotides, the CDR3 is TGTGCCAGCAGTTTAGGGACTAGCGGGAACACCCAAGAGACCCAGTACTTC. The entire variable domain, with the rest obtained from reference TRBV2 and TRBJ2-5, is as follows: EPEVTQTPSHQVTQMGQEVILRCVPISNHLYFYWYRQILGQKVEFLVSFYNNEISEKSEIFDDQFSVERPDGSNFTLKIRSTKLEDSAMYFCASSLGTSGNTQETQYFGPGTRLLVL.

The V and J genes are TRBV5-1 and TRBJ2-1; 8 bases are shared with TRBD1. CDR3 length: 20 residues. With V trimmed by 4 bases and J by 6 bases, 24 bases remained unmatched. CDR1 and CDR2 from the germline V gene are SGHRS and YFSETQ. The CDR3: CASSRLDRRQGPVSSNEQFF. In DNA, the CDR3 is TGCGCCAGCAGCCGATTGGACCGACGACAGGGGCCCGTGTCATCCAATGAGCAGTTCTTC. Looking up the rest from reference TRBV5-1 and TRBJ2-1 gives the full variable domain: KAGVTQTPRYLIKTRGQQVTLSCSPISGHRSVSWYQQTPGQGLQFLFEYFSETQRNKGNFPGRFSGRQFSNSRSEMNVSTLELGDSALYLCASSRLDRRQGPVSSNEQFFGPGTRLTVL.

The J gene is TRBJ2-7, the V gene TRBV2, with D possibly TRBD1 on 6 matching bases. Trimming left V 7 bases short and J 2 bases short, with 15 bases between. The CDR3 is made up of 14 amino acids. Per germline, CDR1 SNHLY and CDR2 FYNNEI. The CDR3 protein is CASTKQGWTYEQYF. CDR3 nucleotides: TGTGCCAGCACCAAACAGGGTTGGACCTACGAGCAGTACTTC.